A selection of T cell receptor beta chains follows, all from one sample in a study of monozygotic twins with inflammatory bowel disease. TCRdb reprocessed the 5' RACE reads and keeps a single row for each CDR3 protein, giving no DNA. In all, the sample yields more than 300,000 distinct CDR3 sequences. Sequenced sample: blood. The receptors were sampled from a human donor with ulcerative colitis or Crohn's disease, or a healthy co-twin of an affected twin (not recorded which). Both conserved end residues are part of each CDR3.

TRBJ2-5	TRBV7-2	CASSLAGGQETQYF
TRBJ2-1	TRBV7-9	CASKMRGGQDEQFF
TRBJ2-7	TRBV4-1	CASSQGGSGLYEQYF
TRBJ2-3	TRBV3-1	CASSPTSGSTDTQYF
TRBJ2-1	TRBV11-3	CASSLESGGEQFF
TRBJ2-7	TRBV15	CATSREWADSYEQYF
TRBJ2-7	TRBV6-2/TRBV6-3	CASSLAGPYSYEQYF
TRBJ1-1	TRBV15	CATSGGGETEAFF
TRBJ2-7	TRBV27	CASRLGGDAYEQYF
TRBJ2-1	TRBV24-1	CATPMLVLSSYNEQFF
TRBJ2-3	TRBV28	CASNSPTGFGTDTQYF
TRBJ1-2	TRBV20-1	CSASSIYGYTF
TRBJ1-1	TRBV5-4	CASSSSGRGTEAFF
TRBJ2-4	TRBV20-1	CSARRGLAKNIQYF
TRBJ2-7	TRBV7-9	CASSRGQGVQYF
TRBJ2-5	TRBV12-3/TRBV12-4	CASSQLAGGLEETQYF
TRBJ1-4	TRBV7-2	CASSQQGRANEKLFF
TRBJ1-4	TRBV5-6	CASSLQGNNEKLFF
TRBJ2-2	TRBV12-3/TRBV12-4	CASTASAWDSANTGELFF
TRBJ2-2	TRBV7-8	CASSLGGSGDLITGELFF
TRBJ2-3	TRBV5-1	CASSLGSASTDTQYF
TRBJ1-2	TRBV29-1	CSVGAGDSYGYTF
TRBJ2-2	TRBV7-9	CASSLDRAASYTGELFF
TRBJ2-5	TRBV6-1	CASSPRPLQETQYF
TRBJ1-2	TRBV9	CASSGRGTDGYTF
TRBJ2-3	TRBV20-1	CSAGWLAGGHRGTDTQYF
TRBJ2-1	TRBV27	CASSLVAGEYEQFF
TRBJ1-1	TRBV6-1	CASETTGGSTEAFF
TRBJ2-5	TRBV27	CASSLSYGRSETQYF
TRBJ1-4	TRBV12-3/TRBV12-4	CASSPTPRRASNEKLFF
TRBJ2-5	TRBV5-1	CASSLEQETQYF
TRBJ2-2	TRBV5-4	CASSFGSLSWKRTGELFF
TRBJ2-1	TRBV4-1	CASSQGVTSGVYNEQFF
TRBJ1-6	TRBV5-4	CASRKFGGGSPLHF
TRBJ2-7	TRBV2	CASSEDRSFYSYEQYF
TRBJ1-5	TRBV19	CASHTGFGYGSQPQHF
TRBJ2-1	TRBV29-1	CSVPGLAGGSSYNEQFF
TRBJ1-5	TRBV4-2	CASSQDRRGQPQHF